Following are 7 T cell receptor beta chains from one sample sequenced in a study of control samples from healthy donors and cancer patients. Measured with immunoSEQ multiplex PCR; TCRdb has only the in-frame clones, and not every one. The sample records roughly 130,000 clones, roughly 88% being singletons. The material sequenced was blood. All receptors come from a man in his fifties in good health.

This clone was recorded only once. The V and J genes are TRBV12-3 or TRBV12-4 and TRBJ2-1; D not resolved. V dropped 2 bases and J dropped 9 bases, with 8 bases sitting between them. The CDR3 runs 12 residues. CDR3 nucleotide sequence: TGTGCCAGCAGTTTAATCTCGCGTGAGCAGTTCTTC. It codes for CASSLISREQFF.

This sequence joins TRBV6-5 and TRBJ2-2; D is uncertain. Germline CDR1 is MNHEY and CDR2 is SVGAGI. The CDR3 runs 15 residues. With 0 bases removed from V and 5 bases from J, the gap between germline ends came to 10 bases. The CDR3 sequence: CASSYSPSLTGELFF. In DNA form, the CDR3 reads TGTGCCAGCAGTTACTCGCCAAGCCTGACCGGGGAGCTGTTTTTT.

V gene TRBV5-1 combines with J gene TRBJ1-5; tentative D call: TRBD1 (5 bases). Germline-derived CDR1 and CDR2 are SGHRS and YFSETQ. This CDR3 spans 16 amino acids. V lost 4 bases and J lost 3, with 17 bases in between. The CDR3 loop reads CASSAGTGGTNQPQHF. Here the CDR3 DNA reads TGCGCCAGCAGCGCGGGGACCGGAGGTACCAATCAGCCCCAGCATTTT. Filled out from reference TRBV5-1 and TRBJ1-5, the complete variable domain reads KAGVTQTPRYLIKTRGQQVTLSCSPISGHRSVSWYQQTPGQGLQFLFEYFSETQRNKGNFPGRFSGRQFSNSRSEMNVSTLELGDSALYLCASSAGTGGTNQPQHFGDGTRLSIL.

This chain uses TRBV28 with TRBJ2-7, with D unresolved. The CDR3 covers 14 residues. The V gene lost 4 bases and the J gene lost 5 bases, with 15 bases spanning the gap. Germline V gene data show CDR1 as MDHEN and CDR2 as SYDVKM. Here the CDR3 DNA reads TGTGCCAGCAGTTCCCCCCAGGCGTGGGACGAGCAGTACTTC. Translated, it gives CASSSPQAWDEQYF.

The rearrangement uses TRBV30 and TRBJ2-7; 9 nucleotides agree with TRBD1. The CDR3 spans 16 residues. From germline, CDR1 is GTSNPN and CDR2 SVGIG (reference sequence). Losses at the gene ends were 4 bases for V and 5 bases for J; bases not matched to a gene: 15. The chain's CDR3 is CAWKGKKGQGSHEQYF. CDR3 nucleotide sequence: TGTGCCTGGAAGGGTAAAAAGGGACAGGGATCCCACGAGCAGTACTTC. Together with reference TRBV30 and TRBJ2-7, the CDR3 gives the full variable domain: SQTIHQWPATLVQPVGSPLSLECTVEGTSNPNLYWYRQAAGRGLQLLFYSVGIGQISSEVPQNLSASRPQDRQFILSSKKLLLSDSGFYLCAWKGKKGQGSHEQYFGPGTRLTVT.

The chain recombines TRBV5-1 with TRBJ2-7, with D unresolved. Trimming removed 3 bases from V and 1 base from J, with 5 bases in between. Germline assignment: CDR1 SGHRS and CDR2 YFSETQ. CDR3 length: 12 amino acids. The DNA for the CDR3 is TGCGCCAGCAGCTCCGAATCCTACGAGCAGTACTTC. This encodes CASSSESYEQYF. Full variable domain (outside the CDR3, taken from reference TRBV5-1 and TRBJ2-7): KAGVTQTPRYLIKTRGQQVTLSCSPISGHRSVSWYQQTPGQGLQFLFEYFSETQRNKGNFPGRFSGRQFSNSRSEMNVSTLELGDSALYLCASSSESYEQYFGPGTRLTVT.

The chain links TRBV30 to TRBJ2-3, with 8 bases aligning to TRBD2. The trim removed 0 bases at V and 11 bases at J, leaving 13 bases unmatched. The CDR3 extends over 15 amino acids. Germline CDR1 reads GTSNPN; CDR2 reads SVGIG (reference sequence). CDR3 region: CAWSVDPAGAPGQYF. CDR3 DNA sequence: TGTGCCTGGAGTGTAGACCCAGCGGGGGCCCCGGGGCAGTATTTT.